A selection of T cell receptor beta chains follows, all from one sample in a study of CD8 T cells in ankylosing spondylitis. TCRdb recomputed calls from the 5' RACE reads with MiXCR, one row per CDR3 protein. Of tens of thousands of distinct CDR3 sequences in the sample, about 8.1% were seen once. The source material was blood, either unsorted or a sorted T cell fraction (not recorded which). The receptors were gathered from a male donor with ankylosing spondylitis. Each CDR3 is given with its conserved first and last residue. Fields, in order: clone size, V gene, D gene, J gene, CDR3 protein, CDR3 DNA. A D gene is named only where the DNA matches it firmly. A clone size is listed for some rows: how often the clone was seen (once, few, many), or a class if it is expanded.

few	TRBV4-2	TRBD1	TRBJ1-3	CASSASPPGQGVNTIYF	TGTGCCAGCAGCGCATCTCCTCCGGGACAGGGAGTAAACACCATATATTTT
-	TRBV5-6	TRBD2	TRBJ2-3	CASRGLAEPPDTQYF	TGTGCCAGCAGGGGACTAGCGGAACCGCCGGATACGCAGTATTTT
-	TRBV18	TRBD2	TRBJ2-3	CASSPFGVGSGRTDTQYF	TGTGCCAGCTCACCATTTGGAGTTGGTAGCGGGAGGACAGATACGCAGTATTTT
many	TRBV29-1	-	TRBJ2-1	CSVEFSYNEQFF	TGCAGCGTTGAATTCTCCTACAATGAGCAGTTCTTC
-	TRBV7-8	-	TRBJ1-5	CASSHGKGFSNQPQHF	TGTGCCAGCAGCCACGGGAAGGGGTTTAGCAATCAGCCCCAGCATTTT
-	TRBV24-1	-	TRBJ2-4	CATSDSIIQYF	TGTGCCACCAGTGATTCTATCATTCAGTACTTC
-	TRBV2	-	TRBJ1-1	CASSDSYTEAFF	TGTGCCAGCTCGGACAGCTACACTGAAGCTTTCTTT
-	TRBV12-3/TRBV12-4	-	TRBJ1-4	CASSLIGGGMKLFF	TGTGCCAGCAGTTTGATCGGGGGGGGGATGAAACTGTTTTTT
few	TRBV12-3/TRBV12-4	-	TRBJ1-6	CASSHSTFGPNYSPLHF	TGTGCCAGCAGTCATAGTACCTTCGGGCCCAACTATTCACCCCTCCACTTT
few	TRBV15	TRBD2	TRBJ2-2	CATSREREGPGTGELFF	TGTGCCACCAGCAGAGAGCGGGAGGGCCCAGGAACCGGGGAGCTGTTTTTT
-	TRBV5-1	TRBD1	TRBJ1-5	CASSCPRTGGINQPQHF	TGCGCCAGCAGCTGCCCACGGACAGGGGGCATCAATCAGCCCCAGCATTTT
many	TRBV12-3/TRBV12-4	-	TRBJ2-1	CASRESGFSYNEQFF	TGTGCCAGCAGGGAGAGCGGGTTCTCCTACAATGAGCAGTTCTTC
few	TRBV9	TRBD1	TRBJ2-1	CASRAGGGDEQFF	TGTGCCAGCAGGGCAGGGGGCGGAGATGAGCAGTTCTTC
few	TRBV27	-	TRBJ1-2	CASSGAGPINNYGYTF	TGTGCCAGCAGTGGGGCCGGGCCGATCAACAACTATGGCTACACCTTC
many	TRBV25-1	-	TRBJ1-1	CASSEWDTEAFF	TGTGCCAGCAGTGAATGGGACACTGAAGCTTTCTTT
many	TRBV15	TRBD2	TRBJ2-4	CATSSPGGQNIQYF	TGTGCCACCAGCAGCCCGGGGGGGCAAAACATTCAGTACTTC